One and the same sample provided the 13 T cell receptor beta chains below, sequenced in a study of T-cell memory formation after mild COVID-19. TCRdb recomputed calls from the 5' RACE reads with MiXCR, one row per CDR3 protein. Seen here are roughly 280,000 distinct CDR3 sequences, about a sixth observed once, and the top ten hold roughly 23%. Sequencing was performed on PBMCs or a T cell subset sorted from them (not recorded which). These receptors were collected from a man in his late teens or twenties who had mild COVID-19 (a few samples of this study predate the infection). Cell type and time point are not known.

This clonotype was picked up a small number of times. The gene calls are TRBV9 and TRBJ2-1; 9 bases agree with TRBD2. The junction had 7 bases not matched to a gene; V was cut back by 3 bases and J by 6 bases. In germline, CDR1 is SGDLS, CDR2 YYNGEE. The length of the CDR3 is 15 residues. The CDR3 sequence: CASSGGGLARNEQFF. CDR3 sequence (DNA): TGTGCCAGCAGCGGGGGGGGACTAGCACGCAATGAGCAGTTCTTC. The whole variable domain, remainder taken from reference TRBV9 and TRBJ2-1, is DSGVTQTPKHLITATGQRVTLRCSPRSGDLSVYWYQQSLDQGLQFLIQYYNGEERAKGNILERFSAQQFPDLHSELNLSSLELGDSALYFCASSGGGLARNEQFFGPGTRLTVL.

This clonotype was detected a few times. The CDR3 bases are TGTGCCAGCAGGCCGGGGGCTGGCGCTAATGAAAAACTGTTTTTT. This codes for CASRPGAGANEKLFF. The chain carries TRBV6-6 and TRBJ1-4, with D possibly TRBD1 on 6 matching bases. Trimming stripped 6 bases from V and 3 bases from J, with 14 bases between. The length of the CDR3 is 15 residues. The V gene's germline CDR1 is MNHNY and CDR2 SVGAGI (reference sequence).

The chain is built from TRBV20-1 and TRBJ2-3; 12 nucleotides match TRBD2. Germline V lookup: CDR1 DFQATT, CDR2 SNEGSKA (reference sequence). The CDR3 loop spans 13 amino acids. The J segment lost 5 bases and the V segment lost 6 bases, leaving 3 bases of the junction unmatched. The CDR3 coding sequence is TGCAGTGCACTAGCGGGGGGCCTAGATACGCAGTATTTT. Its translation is CSALAGGLDTQYF.

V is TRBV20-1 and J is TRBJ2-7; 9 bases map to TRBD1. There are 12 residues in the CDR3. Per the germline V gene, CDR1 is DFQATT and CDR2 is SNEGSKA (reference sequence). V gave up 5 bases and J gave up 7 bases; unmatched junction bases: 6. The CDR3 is CSASQGAQEQYV. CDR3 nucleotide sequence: TGCAGTGCTTCACAGGGGGCTCAGGAGCAGTACGTC.

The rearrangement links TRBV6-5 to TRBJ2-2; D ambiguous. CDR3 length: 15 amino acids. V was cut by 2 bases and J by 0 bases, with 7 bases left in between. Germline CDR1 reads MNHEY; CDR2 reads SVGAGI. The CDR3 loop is CASSYDPANTGELFF. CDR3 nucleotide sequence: TGTGCCAGCAGTTACGACCCTGCGAACACCGGGGAGCTGTTTTTT.

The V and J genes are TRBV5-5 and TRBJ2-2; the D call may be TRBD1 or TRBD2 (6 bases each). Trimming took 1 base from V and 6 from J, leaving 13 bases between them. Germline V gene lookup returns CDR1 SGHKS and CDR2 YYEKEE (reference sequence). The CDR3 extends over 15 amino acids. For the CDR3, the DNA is TGTGCCAGCAGCTTGTTTTGGGGGGCATCCGGGGAGCTGTTTTTT. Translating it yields CASSLFWGASGELFF. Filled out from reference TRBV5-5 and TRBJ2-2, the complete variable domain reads DAGVTQSPTHLIKTRGQQVTLRCSPISGHKSVSWYQQVLGQGPQFIFQYYEKEERGRGNFPDRFSARQFPNYSSELNVNALLLGDSALYLCASSLFWGASGELFFGEGSRLTVL.

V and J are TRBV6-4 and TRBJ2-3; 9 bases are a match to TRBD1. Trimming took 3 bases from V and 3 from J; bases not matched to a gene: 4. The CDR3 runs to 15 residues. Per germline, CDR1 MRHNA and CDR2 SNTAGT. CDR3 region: CASSEQGAGTDTQYF. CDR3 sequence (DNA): TGTGCCAGCAGTGAACAGGGGGCTGGGACAGATACGCAGTATTTT.

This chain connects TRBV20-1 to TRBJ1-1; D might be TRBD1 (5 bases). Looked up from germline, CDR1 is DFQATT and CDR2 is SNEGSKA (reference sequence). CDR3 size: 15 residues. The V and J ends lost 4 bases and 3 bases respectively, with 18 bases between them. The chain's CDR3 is CSATDRRTRYTEAFF. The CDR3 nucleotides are TGCAGTGCTACAGACAGAAGGACTCGGTACACTGAAGCTTTCTTT.

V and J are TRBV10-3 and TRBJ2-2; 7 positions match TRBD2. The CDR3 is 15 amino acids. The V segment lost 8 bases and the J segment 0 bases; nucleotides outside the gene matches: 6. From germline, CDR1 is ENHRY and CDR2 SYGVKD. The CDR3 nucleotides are TGTGCCATCGGCCGGGCGGGGGCGAACACCGGGGAGCTGTTTTTT. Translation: CAIGRAGANTGELFF.

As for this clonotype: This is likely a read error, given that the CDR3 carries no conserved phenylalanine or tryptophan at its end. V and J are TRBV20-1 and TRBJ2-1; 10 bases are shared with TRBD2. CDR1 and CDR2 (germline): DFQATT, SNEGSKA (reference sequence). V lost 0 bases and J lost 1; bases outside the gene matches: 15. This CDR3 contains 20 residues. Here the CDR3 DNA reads TGCAGTGCTAGAGAAGTCCTAGCGGGGGCCTCCTCACCTTCCTACAATGAGCAGTTCCTC. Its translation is CSAREVLAGASSPSYNEQFL.

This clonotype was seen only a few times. As DNA, the CDR3 is TGCGCCAGCAACGGGGGGGCAAGGAATGAGCAGTTCTTC. Its protein is CASNGGARNEQFF. The chain links TRBV10-2 to TRBJ2-1; 8 bases align to TRBD2. The length of the CDR3 is 13 residues. Trimming cost V 7 bases and J 7 bases; bases outside gene matches: 6. CDR1 and CDR2 from the germline V gene are WSHSY and SAAADI.

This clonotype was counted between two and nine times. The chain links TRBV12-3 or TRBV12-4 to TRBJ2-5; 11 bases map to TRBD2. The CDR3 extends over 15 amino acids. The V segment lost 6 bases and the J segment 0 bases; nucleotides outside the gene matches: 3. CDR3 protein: CASRTSGVYQETQYF. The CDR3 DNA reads TGTGCCAGCAGGACTAGCGGGGTGTACCAAGAGACCCAGTACTTC.

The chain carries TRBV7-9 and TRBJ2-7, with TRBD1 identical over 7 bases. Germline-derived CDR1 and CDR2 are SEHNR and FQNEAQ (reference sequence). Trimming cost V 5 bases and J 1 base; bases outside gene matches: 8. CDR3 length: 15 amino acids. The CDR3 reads CASSPPGTASYEQYF. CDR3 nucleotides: TGTGCCAGCAGCCCTCCTGGGACAGCATCCTACGAGCAGTACTTC.